Listed here are 28 T cell receptor beta chains from one sample, sequenced in a study of shared clonotypes between healthy human individuals. Profiling relied on immunoSEQ multiplex PCR, and the TCRdb table lists in-frame clones only, not all of them. The repertoire holds about a million clones, with about 75% as singletons. Sequenced input: memory CD4+ T cells sorted from blood. Specified subset: CD45RA-negative fraction. These receptors all come from a man between 18 and 35 years old in good health.

V and J are TRBV18 and TRBJ2-2; D perhaps matches TRBD1 (5 bases). There are 14 residues in the CDR3. Germline V gene sequence: CDR1 KGHSH, CDR2 LQKENI. Trimming cost V 6 bases and J 4 bases, with 12 bases left between them. The CDR3 sequence is CASSPGWTTGELFF. The CDR3 DNA reads as TGTGCCAGCTCGCCAGGGTGGACCACCGGGGAGCTGTTTTTT. Based on the CDR3 plus reference TRBV18 and TRBJ2-2, the full variable domain is NAGVMQNPRHLVRRRGQEARLRCSPMKGHSHVYWYRQLPEEGLKFMVYLQKENIIDESGMPKERFSAEFPKEGPSILRIQQVVRGDSAAYFCASSPGWTTGELFFGEGSRLTVL.

J is TRBJ2-7 and V is TRBV7-2; the D is unclear. Trimming left V 1 base short and J 3 bases short, with 13 bases between. CDR1 is SGHTA and CDR2 is FQGNSA in the germline V gene. This CDR3 region has 15 residues. The CDR3 bases are TGTGCCAGCAGCTTAGAGAACGGAGCCCACTACGAGCAGTACTTC. The encoded protein is CASSLENGAHYEQYF. The complete variable domain, with remaining parts taken from reference TRBV7-2 and TRBJ2-7, reads GAGVSQSPSNKVTEKGKDVELRCDPISGHTALYWYRQSLGQGLEFLIYFQGNSAPDKSGLPSDRFSAERTGGSVSTLTIQRTQQEDSAVYLCASSLENGAHYEQYFGPGTRLTVT.

A word on this clone: This likely stems from a read error, as it lies one base from a far larger clone. The chain has TRBV9 and TRBJ2-2, with no clear D. Germline-derived CDR1 and CDR2 are SGDLS and YYNGEE. There are 12 residues in the CDR3. V lost 4 bases, J lost 2 bases, and 3 bases lay in between. As DNA, the CDR3 is TGTGCCAGCAGCCGAAACACCGGGGAGCTGTTTTTT. Translated, it gives CASSRNTGELFF.

In this sample, this clone turned up a few times. The rearrangement links TRBV7-2 to TRBJ2-4; D gene uncertain. The V gene lost 5 bases and the J gene lost 12 bases, with 17 bases spanning the gap. The CDR3 runs 13 residues. Germline values: CDR1 SGHTA, CDR2 FQGNSA. CDR3: CASSQSGVNSQYF. For the CDR3, the DNA is TGTGCCAGCAGCCAGTCCGGAGTTAACTCTCAGTACTTC. Full variable domain (missing parts from reference TRBV7-2 and TRBJ2-4): GAGVSQSPSNKVTEKGKDVELRCDPISGHTALYWYRQSLGQGLEFLIYFQGNSAPDKSGLPSDRFSAERTGGSVSTLTIQRTQQEDSAVYLCASSQSGVNSQYFGAGTRLSVL.

The genes are TRBV25-1 and TRBJ2-5; no firm D call. The DNA end lines up better with TRBJ2-7; the J call may be wrong. The germline V gene has CDR1 MGHDK and CDR2 SYGVNS. The CDR3 extends over 13 amino acids. CDR3 protein: CASSDPAVYEQYF. The CDR3 region has the DNA TGTGCCAGCAGTGATCCCGCAGTATACGAGCAGTACTTC.

This clone was counted a single time. This sequence joins TRBV6-1 and TRBJ1-5; 9 bases fit TRBD1. Germline-derived CDR1 and CDR2 are MNHNS and SASEGT. The CDR3 loop spans 14 amino acids. Germline trimming cut 3 bases from V and 6 bases from J; bases unmatched to any gene: 3. DNA for the CDR3: TGTGCCAGCAGTGAGGGGACAGGGAGTCAGCCCCAGCATTTT. Residues: CASSEGTGSQPQHF.

To note about this clone: Within the sample, other DNA sequences also encode this same CDR3. The V call is TRBV2, the J call TRBJ1-1; D unresolved. The germline gives CDR1 SNHLY, CDR2 FYNNEI. V was cut by 2 bases and J by 1 base, with 8 bases left in between. CDR3 length: 14 residues. The CDR3 coding sequence is TGTGCCAGCAGTGAAAGACGGGGGAACACTGAAGCTTTCTTT. Encoded protein: CASSERRGNTEAFF.

The chain combines TRBV2 with TRBJ1-1; D not certain. The V end was cut by 4 bases, the J end by 6 bases, with 15 bases between. The CDR3 contains 14 residues. CDR1 and CDR2 (germline): SNHLY, FYNNEI. The CDR3 coding sequence is TGTGCCAGCAGTGTACTTGGGAATAGGGCTGAAGCTTTCTTT. Translated: CASSVLGNRAEAFF.

This chain uses TRBV19 with TRBJ2-7; TRBD2 matches 8 bases. The CDR3 runs to 13 residues. Germline lookup yields CDR1 LNHDA and CDR2 SQIVND (reference sequence). V shed 10 bases, J shed 5 bases, and the junction held 10 bases outside the gene matches. The CDR3 sequence: CATSVGRANEQYF. In DNA form, the CDR3 reads TGTGCCACTTCAGTCGGGAGGGCCAACGAGCAGTACTTC.

CDR3 sequence reads: CASSFGTGQGQPQHF. CDR3 sequence (DNA): TGTGCCAGCAGTTTTGGGACAGGGCAGGGTCAGCCCCAGCATTTT. V gene TRBV27 combines with J gene TRBJ1-5; 9 nucleotides match TRBD1. The CDR3 is 15 amino acids. Germline lookup yields CDR1 MNHEY and CDR2 SMNVEV (reference sequence). V shed 3 bases, J shed 6 bases, and the junction held 6 bases outside the gene matches.

The rearrangement joins TRBV7-2 to TRBJ1-2, with 7 bases identical to TRBD1. This CDR3 comprises 15 residues. Losses at the gene ends were 0 bases for V and 6 bases for J; bases not matched to a gene: 7. The germline V gene encodes CDR1 SGHTA and CDR2 FQGNSA. The CDR3 region has the DNA TGTGCCAGCAGCTTAGCGGTTGGTCAGGGGGATGGCTACACCTTC. This codes for CASSLAVGQGDGYTF.

This chain's CDR3 is CASKGQLTSEQFF. The CDR3 coding sequence is TGCGCCAGCAAGGGACAGCTAACCAGTGAGCAGTTCTTC. The chain uses TRBV5-1 and TRBJ2-1, with TRBD1 matching over 7 bases. The CDR3 loop spans 13 amino acids. In germline, CDR1 is SGHRS, CDR2 YFSETQ. Trimming took 6 bases from V and 9 from J; bases not matched to a gene: 9. Looking up the rest from reference TRBV5-1 and TRBJ2-1 gives the full variable domain: KAGVTQTPRYLIKTRGQQVTLSCSPISGHRSVSWYQQTPGQGLQFLFEYFSETQRNKGNFPGRFSGRQFSNSRSEMNVSTLELGDSALYLCASKGQLTSEQFFGPGTRLTVL.

A single count supports this clone. The chain employs TRBV5-1 and TRBJ1-1; D is undetermined. V was cut by 0 bases and J by 4 bases, with 13 bases left in between. The CDR3 contains 15 residues. Germline assignment: CDR1 SGHRS and CDR2 YFSETQ. This CDR3 reads CASSLEAGSGTEAFF. The CDR3 coding sequence is TGCGCCAGCAGCTTGGAGGCAGGCTCGGGCACTGAAGCTTTCTTT.

The chain is built from TRBV2 and TRBJ2-5; D could derive from TRBD1 or TRBD2 (5 bases each). In germline, CDR1 is SNHLY, CDR2 FYNNEI. The CDR3 consists of 15 residues. Trimming took 4 bases from V and 1 from J, leaving 13 bases between them. The CDR3 DNA sequence: TGTGCCAGCAGTGGGTTCGGGGCCCGCCAAGAGACCCAGTACTTC. Protein: CASSGFGARQETQYF. The full variable domain, completed using reference TRBV2 and TRBJ2-5, is EPEVTQTPSHQVTQMGQEVILRCVPISNHLYFYWYRQILGQKVEFLVSFYNNEISEKSEIFDDQFSVERPDGSNFTLKIRSTKLEDSAMYFCASSGFGARQETQYFGPGTRLLVL.

This clone was seen only once. This sequence joins TRBV21-1 and TRBJ1-3. TRBV21-1 is termed a pseudogene. The CDR3 consists of 16 residues. DNA for the CDR3: TGTGCCAGCAGCAAGGACGGGACCCTCTCTGGAAACACCATATATTTT. It translates to CASSKDGTLSGNTIYF.

This chain joins TRBV29-1 and TRBJ2-7; 7 nucleotides match TRBD2. The CDR3 has 12 residues. Trimming at V came to 3 bases and at J to 7 bases, leaving 6 bases not matched to a gene. CDR1 and CDR2 from the germline V gene are SQVTM and ANQGSEA. The CDR3 loop is CSVEGGIGEQYF. The CDR3 DNA is TGCAGCGTTGAGGGGGGGATCGGTGAGCAGTACTTC.

The J gene is TRBJ2-3, the V gene TRBV9, with D hard to call. The length of the CDR3 is 11 residues. From germline, CDR1 is SGDLS and CDR2 YYNGEE. V lost 3 bases and J lost 10, with 9 bases in between. CDR3 in amino acids: CASSAGHAQYF. The CDR3 DNA sequence: TGTGCCAGCAGCGCCGGGCATGCGCAGTATTTT.

V is TRBV4-1 and J is TRBJ2-5; D might be TRBD1 or TRBD2, each matching 7 bases. From germline, CDR1 is MGHRA and CDR2 YSYEKL. The CDR3 length is 17 residues. With 0 bases removed from V and 5 bases from J, the gap between germline ends came to 19 bases. CDR3 protein: CASSQDPPRGRGETQYF. As DNA, the CDR3 is TGCGCCAGCAGCCAAGACCCCCCCAGGGGGAGGGGGGAGACCCAGTACTTC.

About this clone itself: The same CDR3 is also encoded by other DNA sequences in this sample. The chain carries TRBV5-1 and TRBJ1-2, with D possibly TRBD1 on 5 matching bases. This CDR3 has 13 amino acids. Per the germline V gene, CDR1 is SGHRS and CDR2 is YFSETQ. Trimming shortened V by 4 bases and J by 3 bases, and 10 bases separated the two germline ends. The CDR3 DNA reads as TGCGCCAGCAGCCTTCAGGGTGACTATGGCTACACCTTC. Protein: CASSLQGDYGYTF.

A word on this clone: This sample includes further DNA sequences coding for the same CDR3. This chain connects TRBV18 to TRBJ2-2; 9 nucleotides agree with TRBD1. The germline V gene encodes CDR1 KGHSH and CDR2 LQKENI. The ends lost 5 bases at V and 2 bases at J; junction bases unmatched: 3. This CDR3 contains 15 residues. CDR3 coding DNA: TGTGCCAGCTCAACGGGACAGGGAAACACCGGGGAGCTGTTTTTT. It codes for CASSTGQGNTGELFF.

The V and J genes are TRBV7-8 and TRBJ2-7, with D tentatively TRBD2 (6 bases). Germline V lookup: CDR1 SGHVS, CDR2 FQNEAQ. V lost 5 bases and J 6 bases, leaving 11 bases between the germline ends. The CDR3 spans 12 residues. The chain's CDR3 is CASSPGTLEQYF. CDR3 bases: TGTGCCAGCAGCCCAGGGACTCTCGAGCAGTACTTC.

This rearrangement joins TRBV19 to TRBJ2-3, with TRBD1 matching 7 bases. The CDR3 has 15 amino acids. CDR1 is LNHDA and CDR2 is SQIVND in the germline V gene (reference sequence). V shed 3 bases and J 3 bases; nucleotides not matched to a gene: 6. DNA for the CDR3: TGTGCCAGTAGTATCAGTGCCAGGGGGACAGATACGCAGTATTTT. It encodes CASSISARGTDTQYF.

Regarding this clone: Other DNA sequences in this sample translate to the same CDR3. The chain has TRBV20-1 and TRBJ2-3; D is undetermined. The germline V and J ends were trimmed by 4 bases and 3 bases, with 5 bases remaining between them. The CDR3 is 11 amino acids. Germline V gene sequence: CDR1 DFQATT, CDR2 SNEGSKA (reference sequence). The CDR3 loop is CSATSTDTQYF. In nucleotides, the CDR3 is TGCAGTGCTACAAGTACAGATACGCAGTATTTT.

The gene calls are TRBV5-4 and TRBJ1-4, with a possible D match to TRBD1 (6 bases). The CDR3 sequence is 18 residues long. Germline values: CDR1 SGHNT, CDR2 YYREEE (reference sequence). V lost 3 bases and J lost 5, with 23 bases in between. CDR3 residues: CASSSGRPTGGGNEKLFF. CDR3 bases: TGTGCCAGCAGCTCCGGGCGACCGACAGGCGGGGGAAATGAAAAACTGTTTTTT. Full variable domain (rest looked up from reference TRBV5-4 and TRBJ1-4): ETGVTQSPTHLIKTRGQQVTLRCSSQSGHNTVSWYQQALGQGPQFIFQYYREEENGRGNFPPRFSGLQFPNYSSELNVNALELDDSALYLCASSSGRPTGGGNEKLFFGSGTQLSVL.

In this sample, this clone turned up a few times. The chain recombines TRBV6-4 with TRBJ1-1; D is ambiguous. Germline loops: CDR1 MRHNA, CDR2 SNTAGT. The V end lost 6 bases, the J end lost 2 bases, and 13 bases lay between the germline ends. The CDR3 is made up of 14 amino acids. In DNA, the CDR3 is TGTGCCAGCAGGCCCCACGGTGGCAACACTGAAGCTTTCTTT. It yields the protein CASRPHGGNTEAFF.

The chain recombines TRBV19 with TRBJ2-7; tentatively, D is TRBD1 (7 bases). The CDR3 covers 13 residues. CDR1 is LNHDA and CDR2 is SQIVND in the germline V gene (reference sequence). V gave up 5 bases and J gave up 8 bases, with 16 bases separating them. As DNA, the CDR3 is TGTGCCAGTAGTGGGGACAGCCGCGGGAAGCAGTACTTC. This gives the protein CASSGDSRGKQYF.

Worth noting for this clone: Additional DNA sequences in this sample encode the identical CDR3. This rearrangement joins TRBV19 to TRBJ2-7; D is possibly TRBD2 (6 bases). Germline values: CDR1 LNHDA, CDR2 SQIVND (reference sequence). Trimming cost V 1 base and J 0 bases, with 10 bases left between them. The CDR3 covers 15 residues. CDR3 nucleotide sequence: TGTGCCAGTAGTATAGGGGCGGGGAGCTCCTACGAGCAGTACTTC. Translated: CASSIGAGSSYEQYF.

This clone has more than one count but fewer than ten. The CDR3 is CASSDGKHSNQPQHF. In nucleotides, the CDR3 is TGTGCCAGTAGTGATGGGAAGCATAGCAATCAGCCCCAGCATTTT. The V and J genes are TRBV19 and TRBJ1-5, with no clear D. CDR1 and CDR2 (germline): LNHDA, SQIVND (reference sequence). The CDR3 is made up of 15 amino acids. With 5 bases removed from V and 0 bases from J, the gap between germline ends came to 11 bases. Full variable domain (remainder filled in from reference TRBV19 and TRBJ1-5): DGGITQSPKYLFRKEGQNVTLSCEQNLNHDAMYWYRQDPGQGLRLIYYSQIVNDFQKGDIAEGYSVSREKKESFPLTVTSAQKNPTAFYLCASSDGKHSNQPQHFGDGTRLSIL.